This TCR beta chain is from a study of cytomegalovirus exposure and HLA in healthy donors. A single count supports this clone. What it recognizes is unknown. The PCR used 60 Vbeta and 13 Jbeta primers. Using immunoSEQ multiplex PCR, the repertoire was profiled, and TCRdb retains in-frame clones only, with some absent. The profile shows 150,000 or so clones, roughly three quarters of them singletons. Findings and caveats of the study: DRB1 showed the most TCR associations and HLA-C the fewest in a later analysis, as rates varied by HLA locus. A few CMV-associated chains were confirmed in vitro to be specific for CMV antigens. Most TCR sequences were seen very rarely across donors, but some public TCRs occurred in many.

Specimen: PBMCs. The sequence derives from a middle-aged woman in good health and CMV-seronegative.

The CDR3 sequence is CASSLFPRSTDTQYF. The DNA for the CDR3 is TGTGCCAGCAGCTTATTCCCTCGGAGCACAGATACGCAGTATTTT. This sequence joins TRBV11-3 and TRBJ2-3; D unresolved. The length of the CDR3 is 15 residues. Germline V gives CDR1 SGHNT, CDR2 YENEEA. The germline V and J ends were trimmed by 2 bases and 0 bases, with 9 bases remaining between them. The variable domain in full, completed from reference TRBV11-3 and TRBJ2-3, reads EAGVVQSPRYKIIEKKQPVAFWCNPISGHNTLYWYLQNLGQGPELLIRYENEEAVDDSQLPKDRFSAERLKGVDSTLKIQPAELGDSAVYLCASSLFPRSTDTQYFGPGTRLTVL.